This passage covers 20 T cell receptor beta chains from one sample sequenced in a study of response to subunit inactivated influenza vaccine. TCRdb re-called the RT-PCR reads with MiXCR, one entry per CDR3 protein. The sample lists about 780,000 distinct CDR3 sequences, approximately 17% occurring once. The sequencing here drew on PBMCs from blood, taken 4 to 6 days after vaccination. The source is a man between 50 and 59 years old who received an inactivated influenza vaccine.

This rearrangement joins TRBV24-1 to TRBJ2-1; D could derive from TRBD1 or TRBD2 (5 bases each). This CDR3 has 18 amino acids. V was shortened by 5 bases and J by 1 base, with 20 bases between the two germline ends. Germline CDR1 KGHDR, CDR2 SFDVKD. In DNA, the CDR3 is TGTGCCACCAGTGGCCGGGTCCACGGGGACGGGTCCTACAATGAGCAGTTCTTC. Translation gives CATSGRVHGDGSYNEQFF.

This clonotype was counted many times. This rearrangement joins TRBV4-2 to TRBJ1-6; 8 nucleotides match TRBD1. The CDR3 spans 17 residues. Per germline, CDR1 LGHNA and CDR2 YNFKEQ. Unmatched junction bases numbered 9, after V lost 1 base and J lost 7 bases. CDR3 protein: CASSQGSGGQGNSPLHF. The CDR3 DNA reads TGTGCCAGCAGCCAAGGGTCAGGGGGCCAAGGGAATTCACCCCTCCACTTT.

This clonotype was seen ten or more times. The V call is TRBV29-1, the J call TRBJ2-3; 9 bases fit TRBD2. The trim removed 4 bases at V and 4 bases at J, leaving 12 bases unmatched. CDR1 SQVTM and CDR2 ANQGSEA come from the germline V gene. The CDR3 has 16 residues. The CDR3 reads CSVVLTSGWLSDTQYF. In DNA form, the CDR3 reads TGCAGCGTTGTGTTGACTAGCGGATGGTTATCAGATACGCAGTATTTT.

This clonotype has a handful of counts. The rearrangement joins TRBV5-1 to TRBJ1-1; D is unresolved. V lost 2 bases, J lost 1 base, and 12 bases lay in between. The germline V gene has CDR1 SGHRS and CDR2 YFSETQ. This CDR3 comprises 15 residues. CDR3 in DNA: TGCGCCAGCAGCTTTGTTCCCTCCCCGAACACTGAAGCTTTCTTT. Translation: CASSFVPSPNTEAFF.

This clonotype showed up many times. The rearrangement links TRBV7-3 to TRBJ2-1; D gene unclear. The CDR3 spans 15 residues. The germline V gene has CDR1 SGHTA and CDR2 FQGTGA. Deletions cut 1 base from V and 0 bases from J, with 7 bases between. The CDR3 sequence: CASSLNGISYNEQFF. The CDR3 DNA sequence: TGTGCCAGCAGCTTAAATGGAATCTCCTACAATGAGCAGTTCTTC.

The V gene is TRBV20-1, the J gene TRBJ1-2; 9 nucleotides line up with TRBD1. This CDR3 is 10 amino acids long. Germline CDR1 is DFQATT and CDR2 is SNEGSKA (reference sequence). The V and J ends lost 5 bases and 13 bases, in that order; junction bases with no gene match: 5. CDR3 amino acids: CSAGGQGITF. The CDR3 nucleotides are TGCAGTGCTGGGGGACAGGGCATCACCTTC.

This clonotype was seen a handful of times. A much bigger clone sits one base away, suggesting this may be a read error. This rearrangement joins TRBV10-3 to TRBJ2-3; TRBD2 might be the D (5 bases). Germline V gene data show CDR1 as ENHRY and CDR2 as SYGVKD. Trimming stripped 3 bases from V and 2 bases from J, with 15 bases between. There are 16 residues in the CDR3. CDR3 DNA: TGTGCCATCAGTGATGGCGGGCTAAGAGTCACAGATACGCAGTATTTT. It translates to CAISDGGLRVTDTQYF.

The chain is built from TRBV7-9 and TRBJ2-7; D uncertain. The CDR3 spans 14 residues. Per the germline V gene, CDR1 is SEHNR and CDR2 is FQNEAQ (reference sequence). Trimming left V 1 base short and J 2 bases short, with 9 bases between. CDR3 bases: TGTGCCAGCAGCTTAGGGATCCCACCCTACGAGCAGTACTTC. Translation gives CASSLGIPPYEQYF. Looking up the rest from reference TRBV7-9 and TRBJ2-7 gives the full variable domain: DTGVSQNPRHKITKRGQNVTFRCDPISEHNRLYWYRQTLGQGPEFLTYFQNEAQLEKSRLLSDRFSAERPKGSFSTLEIQRTEQGDSAMYLCASSLGIPPYEQYFGPGTRLTVT.

The chain links TRBV24-1 to TRBJ1-5; D remains unclear. From germline, CDR1 is KGHDR and CDR2 SFDVKD. The CDR3 sequence is 16 residues long. Between the trimmed V and J ends, which lost 4 bases and 1 base, there was a span of 13 bases. Here the CDR3 DNA reads TGTGCCACCAGTGAGAGCCGACTAGGGAGCAATCAGCCCCAGCATTTT. Its translation: CATSESRLGSNQPQHF.

This clonotype was picked up many times. The chain has TRBV20-1 and TRBJ1-1; 8 nucleotides agree with TRBD1. The germline CDR1 and CDR2 sequences are DFQATT and SNEGSKA (reference sequence). V lost 0 bases, J lost 4 bases, and 4 bases stayed unmatched. This CDR3 spans 14 amino acids. The CDR3 spells CSAREQTGVTEAFF. CDR3 bases: TGCAGTGCTAGAGAACAGACAGGGGTCACTGAAGCTTTCTTT.

The chain links TRBV18 to TRBJ2-1; D tentatively reads TRBD1 or TRBD2 (5 bases each). Germline V gene lookup returns CDR1 KGHSH and CDR2 LQKENI. CDR3 length: 15 amino acids. Trimming removed 2 bases from V and 9 bases from J, with 17 bases in between. This chain's CDR3 is CASSPGTVTSGEQFF. Written as DNA, the CDR3 is TGTGCCAGCTCACCAGGGACGGTTACGTCGGGTGAGCAGTTCTTC.

This clonotype was counted a few times. This sequence joins TRBV4-3 and TRBJ2-7; 7 bases align to TRBD2. From germline, CDR1 is LGHNA and CDR2 YSLEER. The CDR3 totals 15 residues. Unmatched junction bases numbered 11, after V lost 2 bases and J lost 7 bases. CDR3 nucleotides: TGCGCCAGCAGCCAATCGAGGCCAGGGAGGGAAGAGCAGTACTTC. Amino acid sequence: CASSQSRPGREEQYF.

The chain has TRBV7-8 and TRBJ2-3; no reliable D call. The germline V gene encodes CDR1 SGHVS and CDR2 FQNEAQ. The V end lost 5 bases, the J end lost 6 bases, and 3 bases lay between the germline ends. This CDR3 comprises 10 residues. The CDR3 DNA follows: TGTGCCAGCAGCCAGGATACGCAGTATTTT. It is translated as CASSQDTQYF.

The rearrangement joins TRBV6-5 to TRBJ1-2, with TRBD1 identical over 8 bases. CDR1 is MNHEY and CDR2 is SVGAGI in the germline V gene. This CDR3 is 13 amino acids long. V trimming: 4 bases; J trimming: 7 bases; junction bases outside the gene matches: 5. CDR3 residues: CASSSQGTGGYTF. The CDR3 DNA sequence: TGTGCCAGCAGTTCACAGGGGACAGGTGGCTACACCTTC.

This clonotype was detected ten times or more. The rearrangement links TRBV5-1 to TRBJ1-1; a weak D match, TRBD1 (5 bases). V shed 0 bases and J shed 1 base, with 10 bases lying between them. Germline values: CDR1 SGHRS, CDR2 YFSETQ. The CDR3 is 15 residues long. The CDR3 is CASSLGGGTNTEAFF. The CDR3 nucleotides are TGCGCCAGCAGCTTGGGGGGCGGAACGAACACTGAAGCTTTCTTT.

This clonotype has a count of ten or more. The chain links TRBV4-2 to TRBJ2-5, with TRBD2 matching over 7 bases. V dropped 6 bases and J dropped 5; count of bases not matched to a gene: 9. This CDR3 is built from 14 residues. Germline CDR1 is LGHNA and CDR2 is YNFKEQ. CDR3 sequence: CASSAAGVGETQYF. CDR3 nucleotide sequence: TGTGCCAGCAGTGCGGCGGGAGTGGGGGAGACCCAGTACTTC.

This clonotype showed up many times. The rearrangement uses TRBV20-1 and TRBJ1-2, with TRBD1 identical over 8 bases. Germline V gives CDR1 DFQATT, CDR2 SNEGSKA (reference sequence). CDR3 length: 11 residues. CDR3 protein: CTSGQGDGYTF. CDR3 coding DNA: TGCACCTCCGGACAGGGTGATGGCTACACCTTC.

This sequence joins TRBV6-5 and TRBJ1-1, with 10 bases identical to TRBD1. The CDR3 is 16 residues long. CDR1 MNHEY and CDR2 SVGAGI come from the germline V gene. Unmatched junction bases numbered 4, after V lost 0 bases and J lost 3 bases. The DNA of the CDR3 is TGTGCCAGCAGTTACTCGACAGGGGGCCAGGACACTGAAGCTTTCTTT. This gives the protein CASSYSTGGQDTEAFF.

In its sample, this clonotype was seen a few times. The chain joins TRBV15 to TRBJ2-3; D not resolved. The V end was cut by 4 bases, the J end by 5 bases, with 7 bases between. CDR3 length: 12 residues. CDR1 is LNHNV, CDR2 YYDKDF, per germline (reference sequence). Here the CDR3 DNA reads TGTGCCACCAGCATGATGGGAGATACGCAGTATTTT. Residues: CATSMMGDTQYF.

This chain joins TRBV25-1 and TRBJ2-7, with 7 bases matching TRBD1. The V gene's germline CDR1 is MGHDK and CDR2 SYGVNS. Trimming removed 1 base from V and 9 bases from J; junction bases left unmatched: 9. This CDR3 comprises 14 residues. The CDR3 region is CASSEWNRGNGQYF. The CDR3, as DNA: TGTGCCAGCAGTGAATGGAACAGGGGTAACGGGCAGTACTTC.